A selection of T cell receptor beta chains follows, all from one sample in a study of T-cell memory formation after mild COVID-19. One entry per CDR3 protein, called by TCRdb with MiXCR from the 5' RACE reads. The data show approximately 150,000 distinct CDR3 sequences, around 13% seen once. The material sequenced was PBMCs or a T cell subset sorted from them (not recorded which). The receptors were sampled from a man younger than 35 who had mild COVID-19 (a few samples of this study predate the infection). Cell type and time point are not known. The CDR3 runs from the conserved cysteine through the conserved F or W. The D gene is left open where the match is weak. Rows may omit the clone size; those that give it use once, few, many or a size class.

size,V,D,J,length,DNA,CDR3
medium-sized,TRBV7-2,TRBD2,TRBJ2-3,15,TGTGCCAGCAGCGTTGGACTAGCCCGCACAGATACGCAGTATTTT,CASSVGLARTDTQYF
many,TRBV7-2,.,TRBJ2-1,13,TGTGCCAGCAGCTGGGGACGGCACAATGAGCAGTTCTTC,CASSWGRHNEQFF
few,TRBV7-3,TRBD2,TRBJ2-1,16,TGTGCCAGCAGCGCCTCTAGCGGGGGGGCCTACAATGAGCAGTTCTTC,CASSASSGGAYNEQFF
few,TRBV12-3/TRBV12-4,TRBD2,TRBJ2-3,16,TGTGCCAGCAGTCGACTAGCGGGGGGTACCACAGATACGCAGTATTTT,CASSRLAGGTTDTQYF
.,TRBV7-2,.,TRBJ1-6,18,TGTGCCAGCAGCTTAGCGCTTTACCGGGTAGGAGAAGATTCACCCATCCACTTT,CASSLALYRVGEDSPIHF
.,TRBV7-9,.,TRBJ1-1,10,TGTGCCAGCAGTCACCCTGAAGCTTTCTTT,CASSHPEAFF
many,TRBV6-6,TRBD1,TRBJ1-2,12,TGTGCCATCTCCGTAGGGGGCGATGGCTACACCTTC,CAISVGGDGYTF
.,TRBV14,.,TRBJ2-5,17,TGTGCCAGCAGCCAAGATAGTTGGTGGCAGGACCAAGAGACCCAGTACTTC,CASSQDSWWQDQETQYF
few,TRBV4-1,.,TRBJ1-6,15,TGCGCCAGCAGCCAAGATCCCACAGAACATATTCCCCTCCACTTT,CASSQDPTEHIPLHF
.,TRBV7-2,TRBD2,TRBJ2-1,14,TGTGCCAGCAGCTTAGGGGCGGGGGGCAATGAGCAGTTCTTC,CASSLGAGGNEQFF
few,TRBV5-4,.,TRBJ2-5,17,TGTGCCAGCAGCTTCCCCCATTTGGGGGGGGCCCAAGAGACCCAGTACTTC,CASSFPHLGGAQETQYF
.,TRBV7-9,.,TRBJ1-1,13,TGTGCCAGCAGCTTAGTGGCGGACACTGAAGCTTTCTTT,CASSLVADTEAFF
.,TRBV4-1,TRBD2,TRBJ2-5,17,TGCGCCAGCAGCCAATATGGGACTAGCGGGGGCCTGGAGACCCAGTACTTC,CASSQYGTSGGLETQYF
.,TRBV20-1,TRBD2,TRBJ2-3,14,TGCAGTGCTCTGAGCGGGGGGGCCAAAGATACGCAGTATTTT,CSALSGGAKDTQYF
.,TRBV5-1,.,TRBJ2-5,12,TGCGCCAGCGAGGGAGTTGGAGAGACCCAGTACTTC,CASEGVGETQYF
.,TRBV12-3/TRBV12-4,.,TRBJ1-2,12,TGTGCCAGCAGTTTCGCGACATTGGGCTACACCTTC,CASSFATLGYTF
many,TRBV12-3/TRBV12-4,TRBD1,TRBJ2-1,15,TGTGCCAGCAGCTATGACAGGGTTGCCTACAATGAGCAGTTCTTC,CASSYDRVAYNEQFF
few,TRBV12-3/TRBV12-4,.,TRBJ2-5,13,TGTGCCAGCATACCCGGGGCCGAAGAGACCCAGTACTTC,CASIPGAEETQYF
many,TRBV10-3,TRBD1,TRBJ2-2,18,TGTGCCATCAGTGAGTCCTACCCAGGACAGGGGGCCTCCGGGGAGCTGTTTTTT,CAISESYPGQGASGELFF
.,TRBV6-1,.,TRBJ1-1,14,TGTGCCAGCAGAAGGACAGACACGAACACTGAAGCTTTCTTT,CASRRTDTNTEAFF
few,TRBV27,TRBD1,TRBJ2-7,14,TGTGCCAGCAGTTCTGGGGACAGGGCCTACGAGCAGTACTTC,CASSSGDRAYEQYF
few,TRBV5-6,TRBD1,TRBJ1-5,15,TGTGCCAGCACCAGGGGGTTATTTGGTAATCAGCCCCAGCATTTT,CASTRGLFGNQPQHF
.,TRBV7-2,.,TRBJ1-3,13,TGTGCCAGCAGCTTAGTCAGGGTGAACACCATATATTTT,CASSLVRVNTIYF
.,TRBV12-1,.,TRBJ1-5,17,TGTGCCAGCAGCTTTGCGTCCTCGAGCCTGTTCAATCAGCCCCAGCATTTT,CASSFASSSLFNQPQHF
.,TRBV7-2,TRBD1,TRBJ2-5,14,TGTGCCAGCAGCTTGGACAGGGGTCTCGAGACCCAGTACTTC,CASSLDRGLETQYF
.,TRBV20-1,.,TRBJ2-3,13,TGCAGTGCAAGGCACGGGACCAGAGATACGCAGTATTTT,CSARHGTRDTQYF
.,TRBV7-6,.,TRBJ1-2,13,TGTGCCAGCAGCCCTCTGGAGGGAGGTGGCTACACCTTC,CASSPLEGGGYTF
few,TRBV15,.,TRBJ1-2,13,TGTGCCACCACCCAGGACAGAAACTATGGCTACACCTTC,CATTQDRNYGYTF
.,TRBV12-3/TRBV12-4,.,TRBJ1-2,12,TGTGCCAGCAGTTGGTCAGCAAATGGCTACACCTTC,CASSWSANGYTF
.,TRBV5-1,TRBD1,TRBJ2-1,20,TGCGCCAGCAGCTTCCTTCCGGGACAGGGAGCCGGTGACTACAACAATGAGCAGTTCTTC,CASSFLPGQGAGDYNNEQFF
.,TRBV20-1,TRBD2,TRBJ2-7,15,TGCAGTTCAACAGACCGCGGGGGGGATTCCTACGAGCAGTACTTC,CSSTDRGGDSYEQYF
few,TRBV14,.,TRBJ2-7,15,TGTGCCAGCAGCAAAACAGGGATTACCTCCTACGAGCAGTACTTC,CASSKTGITSYEQYF
few,TRBV4-3,.,TRBJ1-4,16,TGCGCCAGCAGCCAAGTTGGGGGAGGACTGATTGAAAAACTGTTTTTT,CASSQVGGGLIEKLFF
.,TRBV10-3,TRBD2,TRBJ2-3,19,TGTGCCATCTGTGAGTCAAAGGCGGGAGCGGGTAAAAGCACAGATACGCAGTATTTT,CAICESKAGAGKSTDTQYF
.,TRBV12-3/TRBV12-4,.,TRBJ1-2,15,TGTGCCAGCAGTGCAGGACTAGGGGGGTTATATGGCTACACCTTC,CASSAGLGGLYGYTF
few,TRBV5-8,.,TRBJ1-5,12,TGTGCCAGCAGTGATCAGTATCAGCCCCAGCATTTT,CASSDQYQPQHF
few,TRBV4-2,TRBD1,TRBJ1-2,14,TGTGCCAGCAGCCAACTGGACAGGAAGAGTGGCTACACCTTC,CASSQLDRKSGYTF
few,TRBV25-1,.,TRBJ1-1,14,TGTGCCAGCACGATAACAGGGAGGGACACTGAAGCTTTCTTT,CASTITGRDTEAFF
.,TRBV18,.,TRBJ2-4,13,TGTGCCAGCGCAGGGGCAGGGGCAAACATTCAGTACTTC,CASAGAGANIQYF
.,TRBV7-9,.,TRBJ1-4,16,TGTGCCAGCAGCCAGAGGGCGGGGCGGGCTTTGGAAAAACTGTTTTTT,CASSQRAGRALEKLFF
.,TRBV4-2,.,TRBJ2-3,15,TGTGCCAGCACCCAGCAACCTAGCGCGGCAGATACGCAGTATTTT,CASTQQPSAADTQYF
few,TRBV12-3/TRBV12-4,.,TRBJ1-5,14,TGTGCCAGCACGCAGAAGGAAGTTAATCAGCCCCAGCATTTT,CASTQKEVNQPQHF
few,TRBV5-1,.,TRBJ2-6,15,TGCGCCAGCAGCTGGGCCGCAGCTGGGGCCAACGTCCTGACTTTC,CASSWAAAGANVLTF
.,TRBV19,.,TRBJ2-5,12,TGTGCCAGTAGTATAGGCGGGGAGACCCAGTACTTC,CASSIGGETQYF
.,TRBV30,.,TRBJ1-1,15,TGTGCCTGGAGTCTTCAGGGCGAAGCGCAGACTGAAGCTTTCTTT,CAWSLQGEAQTEAFF
.,TRBV2,TRBD1,TRBJ1-2,12,TGTGCCAGCAGGGGACAGGGGAGTGGCTACACCTTC,CASRGQGSGYTF
few,TRBV5-1,TRBD1,TRBJ1-1,14,TGCGCCAGCAGCGCCAGGGGGCTGGGCACTGAAGCTTTCTTT,CASSARGLGTEAFF
.,TRBV10-3,.,TRBJ2-1,14,TGTGCCATCAGTGTGGGGGCCCCCGGGGATGAGCAGTTCTTC,CAISVGAPGDEQFF
few,TRBV4-1,.,TRBJ1-2,17,TGCGCCAGCAGCCAAGACAGGGTAGCAGTCGAGAAGTATGGCTACACCTTC,CASSQDRVAVEKYGYTF
few,TRBV29-1,TRBD2,TRBJ2-3,17,TGCAGCGACTGGGACATTTGGACTAGCGGCTCCACAGATACGCAGTATTTT,CSDWDIWTSGSTDTQYF
many,TRBV12-3/TRBV12-4,TRBD1,TRBJ2-4,16,TGTGCCAGCAGTTTTCGACAGGGGAGAGCCAAAAACATTCAGTACTTC,CASSFRQGRAKNIQYF
many,TRBV6-5,TRBD2,TRBJ2-5,15,TGTGCCAGCAGTTACCTCGGTAGCGGGGTGGAGACCCAGTACTTC,CASSYLGSGVETQYF
few,TRBV6-2/TRBV6-3,.,TRBJ2-1,12,TGTGCCAGCAGAACCCTAGAGGGTGAGCAGTTCTTC,CASRTLEGEQFF
few,TRBV5-1,TRBD2,TRBJ2-5,19,TGCGCCAGCAGCTTGGGGCTGACTAGCGGGGGGGTCCTTCAAGAGACCCAGTACTTC,CASSLGLTSGGVLQETQYF
.,TRBV4-3,.,TRBJ1-6,15,TGCGCCAGCAGCCCAAGGGTACGGGTTAATTCACCCCTCCACTTT,CASSPRVRVNSPLHF
few,TRBV7-2,.,TRBJ2-1,12,TGTGCCAGCAGCCCATTCACCGGGGGGCAGTTCTTC,CASSPFTGGQFF
few,TRBV5-4,TRBD1,TRBJ2-1,16,TGTGCCAGCAGCTTGGGACAGGGTGGGGTTAACAATGAGCAGTTCTTC,CASSLGQGGVNNEQFF
few,TRBV28,.,TRBJ2-1,14,TGTGCCAGCAGTTTAGACAGGAGCCTTCGAGAGCAGTTCTTC,CASSLDRSLREQFF